The rows below give T cell receptor beta chains drawn from one sample of a study of blood T cell repertoires in COVID-19. The repertoire was sequenced with immunoSEQ multiplex PCR; TCRdb's copy has only in-frame clones and lacks some. The sample lists 200,000 to 300,000 clones; about 88% were seen once. The sequencing sample was made of peripheral blood. The receptors here all came from a man in his thirties or forties with active or convalescent COVID-19. Each CDR3 is given with its conserved first and last residue. The order of the fields is J gene, V gene, CDR3 protein.

J gene: TRBJ1-1; V gene: TRBV27; CDR3 protein: CASRRLGSEAFF
J gene: TRBJ1-6; V gene: TRBV5-1; CDR3 protein: CASSPGGTESNSPLHF
J gene: TRBJ2-1; V gene: TRBV6-4; CDR3 protein: CASSHGTQDRQFF
J gene: TRBJ1-2; V gene: TRBV11-1; CDR3 protein: CASSPRDREDGYTF
J gene: TRBJ2-5; V gene: TRBV7-9; CDR3 protein: CASSSTGGISETQYF
J gene: TRBJ1-2; V gene: TRBV4-3; CDR3 protein: CASSQLTENYGYTF
J gene: TRBJ2-7; V gene: TRBV7-9; CDR3 protein: CASSSGTENSYEQYF
J gene: TRBJ2-7; V gene: TRBV12-3/TRBV12-4; CDR3 protein: CASSPGSYEQYF
J gene: TRBJ1-2; V gene: TRBV6-6; CDR3 protein: CASSYTATGIYGYTF
J gene: TRBJ1-5; V gene: TRBV4-1; CDR3 protein: CASSHYPPQGATGNQPQHF
J gene: TRBJ2-6; V gene: TRBV7-9; CDR3 protein: CASSLSGGSRANVLTF
J gene: TRBJ2-1; V gene: TRBV4-2; CDR3 protein: CASSQDRDRGLHNEQFF
J gene: TRBJ2-1; V gene: TRBV10-3; CDR3 protein: CAIRTAGGPGEQFF
J gene: TRBJ2-5; V gene: TRBV24-1; CDR3 protein: CATRGPPQETQYF
J gene: TRBJ2-4; V gene: TRBV5-4; CDR3 protein: CASSQGGVGIQYF
J gene: TRBJ2-2; V gene: TRBV18; CDR3 protein: CASSPGDKNTGELFF
J gene: TRBJ2-1; V gene: TRBV7-9; CDR3 protein: CASSLIAVLSYNEQFF
J gene: TRBJ2-1; V gene: TRBV9; CDR3 protein: CASSGRTGRHGEQFF
J gene: TRBJ2-3; V gene: TRBV7-2; CDR3 protein: CASSLEGGRADTQYF
J gene: TRBJ2-5; V gene: TRBV15; CDR3 protein: CATSRAGTGGQETQYF
J gene: TRBJ2-3; V gene: TRBV6-1; CDR3 protein: CASSAPGPSPGASTDTQYF
J gene: TRBJ2-7; V gene: TRBV19; CDR3 protein: CASSPDREGLYEQYF
J gene: TRBJ1-4; V gene: TRBV18; CDR3 protein: CASSSRGEINEKLFF
J gene: TRBJ1-5; V gene: TRBV15; CDR3 protein: CATSRVRGLAQPQHF
J gene: TRBJ1-2; V gene: TRBV6-5; CDR3 protein: CASIRDRANYGYTF
J gene: TRBJ2-3; V gene: TRBV5-1; CDR3 protein: CASSLTLQVTTDTQYF
J gene: TRBJ2-1; V gene: TRBV19; CDR3 protein: CASSILDRNEQFF
J gene: TRBJ1-6; V gene: TRBV27; CDR3 protein: CASSLVLVGGSPLHF
J gene: TRBJ2-5; V gene: TRBV11-2; CDR3 protein: CASSLTRGRETQYF
J gene: TRBJ1-1; V gene: TRBV3-1/TRBV3-2; CDR3 protein: CASSQGPGNTEAFF
J gene: TRBJ1-5; V gene: TRBV6-6; CDR3 protein: CASSSGQGAGQPQHF
J gene: TRBJ2-7; V gene: TRBV7-2; CDR3 protein: CASSISGGDEQYF
J gene: TRBJ1-1; V gene: TRBV30; CDR3 protein: CAWSVSTEAFF
J gene: TRBJ2-1; V gene: TRBV5-1; CDR3 protein: CASSLGGGLSYNEQFF
J gene: TRBJ2-2; V gene: TRBV7-2; CDR3 protein: CASSPRLAGAHRELFF
J gene: TRBJ1-1; V gene: TRBV2; CDR3 protein: CASSEEDRGDTEAFF
J gene: TRBJ2-7; V gene: TRBV27; CDR3 protein: CASAVQGVSYEQYF
J gene: TRBJ2-3; V gene: TRBV10-1; CDR3 protein: CASSVAGGPRDTQYF
J gene: TRBJ1-2; V gene: TRBV29-1; CDR3 protein: CSVGGQEEGGYTF
J gene: TRBJ1-2; V gene: TRBV29-1; CDR3 protein: CSVDSSGYGYTF
J gene: TRBJ2-5; V gene: TRBV11-3; CDR3 protein: CASSFGGQGRETQYF
J gene: TRBJ2-3; V gene: TRBV7-3; CDR3 protein: CASSLISGVTDTQYF
J gene: TRBJ2-2; V gene: TRBV19; CDR3 protein: CASSKNRWSEPGELFF
J gene: TRBJ1-1; V gene: TRBV7-3; CDR3 protein: CASSYYRNTEAFF
J gene: TRBJ1-5; V gene: TRBV5-7; CDR3 protein: CASSPDKNQPQHF
J gene: TRBJ1-2; V gene: TRBV5-1; CDR3 protein: CASSGTGELYGYTF
J gene: TRBJ2-5; V gene: TRBV7-2; CDR3 protein: CASSYGQGETQYF
J gene: TRBJ1-1; V gene: TRBV27; CDR3 protein: CASRGGQSMNTEAFF
J gene: TRBJ2-1; V gene: TRBV2; CDR3 protein: CASSETDSYEQFF
J gene: TRBJ2-5; V gene: TRBV10-3; CDR3 protein: CAIARGTGVGETQYF
J gene: TRBJ1-6; V gene: TRBV19; CDR3 protein: CASRDFSSNSPLHF
J gene: TRBJ2-1; V gene: TRBV27; CDR3 protein: CASSRAPSYNEQFF
J gene: TRBJ2-3; V gene: TRBV10-3; CDR3 protein: CAIRGRDTQYF
J gene: TRBJ1-1; V gene: TRBV5-1; CDR3 protein: CASSLQGMNTEAFF
J gene: TRBJ2-7; V gene: TRBV10-3; CDR3 protein: CAISDRNYEQYF